This T cell receptor beta chain was retrieved from a study of blood T cells in healthy people across ages. The use of a sample-barcoded 5' primer and a J-beta primer mix characterized a second PCR of about 6 to 12 cycles. TCRdb processed the 5' RACE reads anew with MiXCR; each CDR3 protein has one entry. The table lists 850,000 to 1,100,000 distinct CDR3 sequences, 30% to 40% of them singletons. The CDR3 is made up of 21 amino acids. CDR1 and CDR2 from the germline V gene are LGHNA and YNFKEQ. Unmatched junction bases numbered 22, after V lost 4 bases and J lost 5 bases. This clonotype occurred a few times. Donors each provided around 10 milliliters of peripheral blood.

The source of this sequence is a man between 18 and 29 years old in good health. Sequencing was carried out using blood. The V gene is TRBV4-2, the J gene TRBJ2-5; 13 positions agree with TRBD2. The CDR3 nucleotides are TGTGCCAGCAGCCCCACCACCGTACCGGGACTAGCGGGGCGACCCCCGGAGACCCAGTACTTC. The encoded protein is CASSPTTVPGLAGRPPETQYF.